This T cell receptor (beta chain) was identified in a study of yellow fever vaccine responses in identical twins. The study's findings and limits: In identical twins, vaccine T cell responses appeared partly shared and partly individual.

Details on this clonotype: Its antigen is still unknown.

TCRdb called the RT-PCR reads again in MiXCR, with one record for every CDR3 protein. This sample has 2,000 to 2,500 distinct CDR3 sequences; about four fifths occur once, and the top ten carry about 8.2%. This CDR3 comprises 15 residues. The V end lost 0 bases, the J end lost 0 bases, and 8 bases lay between the germline ends. Germline CDR1 MNHNS, CDR2 SASEGT. Sequenced here: T cells from blood (PBMCs), unsorted or a sorted subset (not recorded which), sampled before or after yellow fever vaccination (not recorded which). This sequence was found in a woman aged 18 to 35 who received the yellow fever vaccine. The chain links TRBV6-1 to TRBJ1-1; D remains ambiguous. The CDR3 DNA sequence: TGTGCCAGCAGTGAAGCGCTAAGTTTGAACACTGAAGCTTTCTTT. Translated: CASSEALSLNTEAFF.